This TCR beta chain appears in the sequencing data of a study of Graves' ophthalmopathy and Graves' hyperthyroidism. The overall study: The blood sample was drawn at first diagnosis and before any treatment.

Clinicians diagnosed using symptoms, serum thyroxine, TRAb, thyroid ultrasound and orbital computed tomography. The sample holds many counts of this clonotype. The antigen is unknown. Amplified material comprised TCR beta CDR3 regions derived from RNA transcripts. Amplification began with first-round RT-PCR using HTBI primers, then second-round multiplex PCR was performed. MiXCR, run by TCRdb on the multiplex PCR reads, gives a single entry per CDR3 protein. The table has a few hundred thousand distinct CDR3 sequences, about 16% seen once. Germline-derived CDR1 and CDR2 are LNHDA and SQIVND (reference sequence). V gave up 7 bases and J gave up 5 bases, with 15 bases separating them. There are 14 residues in the CDR3. Whole-study results and caveats: Blood samples also showed most expanded thyroid clonotypes exceeding 0.001 frequency.

The chain links TRBV19 to TRBJ1-5; tentative D call: TRBD1 (5 bases). The origin of this receptor is a woman between 18 and 29 years old with stable Graves' hyperthyroidism. Sequenced input: peripheral blood. CDR3 bases: TGTGCCAGTACCCCCATACTGACAGATCAGCCCCAGCATTTT. Residues: CASTPILTDQPQHF.